This T cell receptor (beta chain) is drawn from a study of patients and donors after allogeneic stem cell transplantation. TCRdb ran MiXCR on the RT-PCR reads and lists one entry per CDR3 protein. Among some 880,000 distinct CDR3 sequences listed, more than 15% were seen once. Trimming took 6 bases from V and 0 from J, leaving 15 bases between them. CDR1 and CDR2 from the germline V gene are DFQATT and SNEGSKA (reference sequence). The CDR3 sequence is 15 residues long. This clonotype was picked up a small number of times. The receptor was derived from a human donor who was either an allogeneic HSCT recipient or a stem cell or donor lymphocyte infusion donor (not recorded which). It is not recorded whose cells these are; they may come from a transplant donor. The sequenced sample was blood, either unsorted or a sorted T cell fraction (not recorded which). This chain joins TRBV20-1 and TRBJ1-5; D gene uncertain. The DNA for the CDR3 is TGCAGTGCCCAGGTATCAGACTATAGCAATCAGCCCCAGCATTTT. This encodes CSAQVSDYSNQPQHF.